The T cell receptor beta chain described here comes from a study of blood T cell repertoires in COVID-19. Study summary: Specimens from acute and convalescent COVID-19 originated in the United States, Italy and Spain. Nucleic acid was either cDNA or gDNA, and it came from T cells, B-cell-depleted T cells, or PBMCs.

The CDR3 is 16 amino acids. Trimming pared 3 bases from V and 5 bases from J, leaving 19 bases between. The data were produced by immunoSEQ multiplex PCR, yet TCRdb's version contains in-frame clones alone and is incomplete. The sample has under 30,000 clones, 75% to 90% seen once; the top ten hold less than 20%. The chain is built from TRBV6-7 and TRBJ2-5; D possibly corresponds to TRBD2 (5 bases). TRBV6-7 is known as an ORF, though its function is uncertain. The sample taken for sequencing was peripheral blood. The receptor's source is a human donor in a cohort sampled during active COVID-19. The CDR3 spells CASSYMRAPYGETQYF. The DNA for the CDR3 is TGTGCCAGCAGTTATATGAGGGCCCCGTATGGGGAGACCCAGTACTTC.